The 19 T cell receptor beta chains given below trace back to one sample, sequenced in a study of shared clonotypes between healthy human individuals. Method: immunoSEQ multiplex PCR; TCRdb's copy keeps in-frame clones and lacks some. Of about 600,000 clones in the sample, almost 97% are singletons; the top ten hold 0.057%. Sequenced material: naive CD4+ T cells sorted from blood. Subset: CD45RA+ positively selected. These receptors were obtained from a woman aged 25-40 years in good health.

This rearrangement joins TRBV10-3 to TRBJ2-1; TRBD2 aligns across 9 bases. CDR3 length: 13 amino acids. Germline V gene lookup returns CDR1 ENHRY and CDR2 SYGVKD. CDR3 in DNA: TGTGTCTCCTCAGCGGGAGGCTACAATGAGCAGTTCTTC. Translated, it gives CVSSAGGYNEQFF.

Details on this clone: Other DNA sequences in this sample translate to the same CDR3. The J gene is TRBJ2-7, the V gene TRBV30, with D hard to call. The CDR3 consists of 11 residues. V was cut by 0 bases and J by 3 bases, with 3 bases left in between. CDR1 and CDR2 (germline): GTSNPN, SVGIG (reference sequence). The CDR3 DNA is TGTGCCTGGAGTGTAAGCTACGAGCAGTACTTC. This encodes CAWSVSYEQYF.

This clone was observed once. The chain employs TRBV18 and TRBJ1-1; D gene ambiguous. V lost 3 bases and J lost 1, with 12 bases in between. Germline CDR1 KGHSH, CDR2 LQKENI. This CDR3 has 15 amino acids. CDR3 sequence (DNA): TGTGCCAGCTCACCCCACCGTCCGGGGAACACTGAAGCTTTCTTT. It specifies CASSPHRPGNTEAFF.

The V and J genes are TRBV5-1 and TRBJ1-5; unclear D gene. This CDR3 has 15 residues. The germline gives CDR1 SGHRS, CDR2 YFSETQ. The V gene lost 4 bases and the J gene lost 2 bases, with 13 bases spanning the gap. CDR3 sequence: CASSPSGVGNQPQHF. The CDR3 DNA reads TGCGCCAGCAGCCCATCCGGGGTTGGCAATCAGCCCCAGCATTTT.

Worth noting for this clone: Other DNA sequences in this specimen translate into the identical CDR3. The chain's CDR3 is CASRGTGRGYEQYF. CDR3 in DNA: TGTGCCAGCAGAGGGACAGGGAGGGGCTACGAGCAGTACTTC. The rearrangement uses TRBV28 and TRBJ2-7; 9 bases align to TRBD1. Germline V gene data show CDR1 as MDHEN and CDR2 as SYDVKM. Trimming took 6 bases from V and 3 from J; bases not matched to a gene: 6. This CDR3 is 14 amino acids long.

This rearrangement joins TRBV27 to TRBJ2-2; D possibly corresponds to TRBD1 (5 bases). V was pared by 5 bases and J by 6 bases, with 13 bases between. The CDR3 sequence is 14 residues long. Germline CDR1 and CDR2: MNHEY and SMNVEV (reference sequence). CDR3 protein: CASSPNRSSGELFF. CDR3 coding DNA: TGTGCCAGCAGTCCTAACAGGAGTTCCGGGGAGCTGTTTTTT.

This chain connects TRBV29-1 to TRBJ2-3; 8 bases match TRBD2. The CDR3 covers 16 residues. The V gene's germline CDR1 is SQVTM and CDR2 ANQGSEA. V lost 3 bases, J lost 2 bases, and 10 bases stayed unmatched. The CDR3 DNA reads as TGCAGCGTTGACCGGGGGTCGGGAGGGTTCACAGATACGCAGTATTTT. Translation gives CSVDRGSGGFTDTQYF.

The CDR3 nucleotides read TGCGCCAGCAGCTCGGGGGGACTAGCGGGAGGTAACTACGAGCAGTACTTC. Protein sequence: CASSSGGLAGGNYEQYF. The rearrangement joins TRBV5-1 to TRBJ2-7; 15 bases align to TRBD2. CDR3 length: 17 amino acids. V lost 3 bases, J lost 3 bases, and 7 bases stayed unmatched. CDR1 is SGHRS, CDR2 YFSETQ, per germline.

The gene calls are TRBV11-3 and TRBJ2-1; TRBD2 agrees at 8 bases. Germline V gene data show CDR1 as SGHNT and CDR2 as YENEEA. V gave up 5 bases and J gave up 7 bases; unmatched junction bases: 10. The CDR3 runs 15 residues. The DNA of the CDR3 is TGTGCCAGCAGCCCCACTAGCGGTGAATCAAATGAGCAGTTCTTC. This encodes CASSPTSGESNEQFF. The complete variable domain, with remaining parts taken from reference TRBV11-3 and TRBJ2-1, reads EAGVVQSPRYKIIEKKQPVAFWCNPISGHNTLYWYLQNLGQGPELLIRYENEEAVDDSQLPKDRFSAERLKGVDSTLKIQPAELGDSAVYLCASSPTSGESNEQFFGPGTRLTVL.

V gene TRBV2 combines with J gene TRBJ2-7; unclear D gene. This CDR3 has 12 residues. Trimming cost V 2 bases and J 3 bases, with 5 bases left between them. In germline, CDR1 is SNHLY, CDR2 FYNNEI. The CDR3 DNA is TGTGCCAGCAGTGAACAGATCTACGAGCAGTACTTC. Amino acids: CASSEQIYEQYF.

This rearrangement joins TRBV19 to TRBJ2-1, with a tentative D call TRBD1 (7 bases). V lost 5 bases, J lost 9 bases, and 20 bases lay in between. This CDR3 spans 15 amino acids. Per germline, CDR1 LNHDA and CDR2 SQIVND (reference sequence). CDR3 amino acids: CASSLTGTQGGEQFF. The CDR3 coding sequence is TGTGCCAGTAGTTTAACCGGGACCCAGGGGGGTGAGCAGTTCTTC.

CDR3 nucleotide sequence: TGTGCCAGCAGCTTAGACCTAGCGGGGAATGAGCAGTTCTTC. Translated, it gives CASSLDLAGNEQFF. The chain is built from TRBV7-9 and TRBJ2-1; 9 bases agree with TRBD2. The CDR3 runs 14 residues. After removal of 1 base from V and 7 bases from J, the junction contained 2 bases not matched to a gene. The germline V gene encodes CDR1 SEHNR and CDR2 FQNEAQ (reference sequence).

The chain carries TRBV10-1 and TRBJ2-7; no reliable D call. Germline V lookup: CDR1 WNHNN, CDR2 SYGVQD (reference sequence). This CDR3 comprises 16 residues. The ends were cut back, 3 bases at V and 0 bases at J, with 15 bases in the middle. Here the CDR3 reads CASSEFTMTASYEQYF. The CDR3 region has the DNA TGCGCCAGCAGTGAATTTACCATGACTGCCTCCTACGAGCAGTACTTC.

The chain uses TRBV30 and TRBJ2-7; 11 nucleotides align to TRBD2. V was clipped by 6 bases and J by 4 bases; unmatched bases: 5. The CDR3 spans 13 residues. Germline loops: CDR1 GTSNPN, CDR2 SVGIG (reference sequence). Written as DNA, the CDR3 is TGTGCCTGCAAACTAGCGGGAGTATACGAGCAGTACTTC. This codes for CACKLAGVYEQYF.

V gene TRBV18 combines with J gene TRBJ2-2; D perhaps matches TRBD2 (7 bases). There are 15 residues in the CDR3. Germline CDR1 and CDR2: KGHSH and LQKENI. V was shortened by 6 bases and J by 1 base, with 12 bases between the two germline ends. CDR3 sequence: CASSVGGLNTGELFF. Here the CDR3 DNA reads TGTGCCAGCTCGGTCGGGGGGCTGAACACCGGGGAGCTGTTTTTT.

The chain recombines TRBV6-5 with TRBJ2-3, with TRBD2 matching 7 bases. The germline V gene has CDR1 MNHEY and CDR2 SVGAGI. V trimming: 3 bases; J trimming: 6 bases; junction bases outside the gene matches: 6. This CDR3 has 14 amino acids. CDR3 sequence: CASSYGGSRDTQYF. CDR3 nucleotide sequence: TGTGCCAGCAGTTATGGCGGGAGTCGGGATACGCAGTATTTT.

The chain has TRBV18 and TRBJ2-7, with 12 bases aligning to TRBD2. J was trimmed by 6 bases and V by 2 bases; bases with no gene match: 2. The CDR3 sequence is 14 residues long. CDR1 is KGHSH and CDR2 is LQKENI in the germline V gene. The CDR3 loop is CASSPGLAGREQYF. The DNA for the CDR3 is TGTGCCAGCTCACCAGGACTAGCGGGACGCGAGCAGTACTTC.

The CDR3 loop reads CASSLDGTLSGNEQFF. CDR3 DNA: TGTGCCAGCAGCTTGGACGGGACCCTCTCGGGGAATGAGCAGTTCTTC. J is TRBJ2-1 and V is TRBV5-8; perhaps D is TRBD1 or TRBD2 (5 bases each). The V end lost 0 bases, the J end lost 7 bases, and 17 bases lay between the germline ends. CDR3 length equals 16 residues. Germline V gives CDR1 SGHTS, CDR2 YDEGEE.

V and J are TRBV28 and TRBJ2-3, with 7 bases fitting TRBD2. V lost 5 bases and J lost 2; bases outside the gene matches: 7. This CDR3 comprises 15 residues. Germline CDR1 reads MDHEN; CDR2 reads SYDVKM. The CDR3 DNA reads TGTGCCAGCAGTCCAAGCGGGAAGTACACAGATACGCAGTATTTT. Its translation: CASSPSGKYTDTQYF. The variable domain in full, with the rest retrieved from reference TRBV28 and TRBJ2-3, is DVKVTQSSRYLVKRTGEKVFLECVQDMDHENMFWYRQDPGLGLRLIYFSYDVKMKEKGDIPEGYSVSREKKERFSLILESASTNQTSMYLCASSPSGKYTDTQYFGPGTRLTVL.